This entry is about one T cell receptor (beta chain). Its antigen remains unidentified. The data stem from a study of cytomegalovirus exposure and HLA in healthy donors. Study results and caveats: In a later analysis, common viral pathogens appeared linked to several of the most significant clusters. The CMV antigen specificity of a few CMV-associated chains was confirmed through in vitro analysis.

The CDR3 totals 15 residues. The germline gives CDR1 MNHEY, CDR2 SVGAGI. V dropped 5 bases and J dropped 2; count of bases not matched to a gene: 8. Primers for the PCR totalled 60 Vbeta and 13 Jbeta. Sequencing was performed with immunoSEQ multiplex PCR; in TCRdb, only in-frame clones are kept and a portion is missing. The sample carries roughly 190,000 clones, roughly 81% recorded once. The sequence was obtained from a woman in her thirties in good health and CMV-seropositive. The chain recombines TRBV6-5 with TRBJ1-2, with 7 bases aligning to TRBD1. Input material: PBMCs. The CDR3 DNA reads TGTGCCAGCAGTCAAACCTTACAGGGGAACTATGGCTACACCTTC. Residues: CASSQTLQGNYGYTF.